The rows below give T cell receptor beta chains drawn from one sample of a study of control samples from healthy donors and cancer patients. Here immunoSEQ multiplex PCR was the method, and the copy in TCRdb shows in-frame clones only, minus some. The profile shows more than 80,000 clones, 85% to 95% of them singletons. Source material: blood. Receptor source: a man between 18 and 29 years old in good health. The CDR3 runs from the conserved cysteine through the conserved F or W. Only some rows state a clone size, as once, few, many or a class for expanded clones.

>once|TRBV30
CAWSVTPPEQYF
>-|TRBV4-2
CASSQEWSGGSTDTQYF
>-|TRBV10-3
CAISEGRVNEQFF
>once|TRBV5-1
CASSSVAGSDTQYF
>-|TRBV5-6
CASSLSWGWSYEQYF
>-|TRBV7-9
CASSGQGAFDSYEQYF
>-|TRBV9
CASSVEPTRSQFF
>once|TRBV5-6
CASSQMPILTGELFF
>-|TRBV5-1
CASSSPLAGVGVNEQFF
>-|TRBV6-5
CASSYQTGIGEQYF
>-|TRBV6-4
CASSSVAFRGYGYTF
>-|TRBV4-1
CASSQTPNQPQHF
>-|TRBV12-3/TRBV12-4
CASSLEGLTEAFF
>-|TRBV18
CASSPGAGYTEAFF
>-|TRBV3-1/TRBV3-2
CASSQPSGGQEAFF
>-|TRBV27
CASSYTSDGNEQFF
>-|TRBV29-1
CSVVRSTEAFF
>-|TRBV4-1
CASSQDIQGSQPQHF
>-|TRBV7-6
CASSFGTAGGHEQYF
>-|TRBV5-1
CASSLGQGLNQPQHF
>-|TRBV10-3
CAISENLDRGSVEAFF
>-|TRBV30
CAWSGRGRGTIIYNEQFF
>-|TRBV27
CASSLASGRLNEQFF
>once|TRBV12-3/TRBV12-4
CASSQVREYGYTF
>-|TRBV25-1
CATRREDGYTF
>-|TRBV7-2
CASSYRQGAVEKLFF